A single sample is the source of the 4 T cell receptor beta chains below, sequenced in a study of human T cells and chemical hapten exposure listed by TCRdb under 2021. The library came from RACE. Data came from a NextSeq 500. TCRdb cleaned the public reads at Q25 with fastp, built clones with MiXCR and kept in-frame beta chains. Every entry covers one CDR3 protein and lists the most common genes and DNA from its rows. This sample is represented by 150,000 to 200,000 distinct CDR3 sequences; roughly a quarter of them were singletons. 2.1% of the sample goes to the ten largest clones. In the paper's terms, the time point label means: patch test 3, about 24 weeks after DPC sensitization. What the treatment or condition label conveys for this sample: therapeutic diphenylcyclopropenone sensitization with weekly scalp DPC. Sample: whole blood, taken in connection with sensitization to the hapten diphenylcyclopropenone (DPC). These receptors all come from a woman aged 18-30 years with alopecia areata. Some clones in this sample may be carry-over from other donors' samples.

This clonotype turned up a few times. This sequence joins TRBV9 and TRBJ1-1; D unresolved. V lost 0 bases and J lost 0, with 6 bases in between. CDR1 and CDR2 (germline): SGDLS, YYNGEE. The CDR3 loop spans 14 amino acids. The CDR3 bases are TGTGCCAGCAGCGTAGGACTTTTGAACACTGAAGCTTTCTTT. This gives the protein CASSVGLLNTEAFF.

This chain joins TRBV29-1 and TRBJ2-1; maybe TRBD2 (6 bases). From germline, CDR1 is SQVTM and CDR2 ANQGSEA. V was trimmed by 7 bases and J by 5 bases, leaving 15 bases between them. CDR3 length: 13 residues. Written as DNA, the CDR3 is TGCAGCGCGTGGGGGGTCAACCACAATGAGCAGTTCTTC. This translates into CSAWGVNHNEQFF.

The chain carries TRBV2 and TRBJ2-5; 9 bases fit TRBD2. V trimming: 8 bases; J trimming: 0 bases; junction bases outside the gene matches: 7. Looked up from germline, CDR1 is SNHLY and CDR2 is FYNNEI. The CDR3 runs to 15 residues. CDR3 bases: TGTGCCAGCCGCAGACTAGCGGTGGACCAAGAGACCCAGTACTTC. Translation gives CASRRLAVDQETQYF.

The chain is built from TRBV7-7 and TRBJ1-1; TRBD1 agrees at 10 bases. V gave up 5 bases and J gave up 11 bases; unmatched junction bases: 8. The CDR3 totals 13 residues. Per the germline V gene, CDR1 is SSHAT and CDR2 is FNYEAQ (reference sequence). CDR3 DNA: TGTGCCAGCAGCGTCGGGACAGGGGATAGGGCTTTCTTT. As protein: CASSVGTGDRAFF.